This section outlines one T cell receptor beta chain sequence together with its context. As yet, its antigen is unknown. These data originate in a study of radiation and T cells in renal cell carcinoma. General study points: Without pretreatment biopsies, baseline tumor clonotype presence was undetermined. In blood, top tumor clones expanded by 2 weeks, shrinking by 4.

Time point meaning: blood 4 weeks post-SBRT, at nephrectomy. Indicated treatment: 15 Gy SBRT to primary tumor, nephrectomy 4 weeks later. Nephrectomy followed 15 Gy stereotactic body radiation by 4 weeks. Clear cell pathology was present in this patient's renal cell carcinoma. Germline V gene data show CDR1 as SGDLS and CDR2 as YYNGEE. The CDR3 spans 16 residues. Trimming at V came to 0 bases and at J to 5 bases, leaving 10 bases not matched to a gene. TCRdb's table, derived via immunoSEQ multiplex PCR, lists solely in-frame clones and lacks some. The table records some 150,000 clones, 75% to 90% of them present only once.

The source material was blood, sampled from a patient whose treatment included radiotherapy and nephrectomy. The receptor's source is a woman in her 50s with renal cell carcinoma. This chain uses TRBV9 with TRBJ1-1, with 7 bases fitting TRBD1. CDR3 in amino acids: CASSVENLYRGTEAFF. CDR3 DNA sequence: TGTGCCAGCAGCGTAGAGAACCTCTACAGGGGAACTGAAGCTTTCTTT.